A selection of T cell receptor beta chains follows, all from one sample in a study of CD8 T cells in ankylosing spondylitis. TCRdb itself ran the 5' RACE reads through MiXCR, one entry per CDR3 protein. The sample shows about 150,000 distinct CDR3 sequences, approximately 48% of them seen only once. Sequenced: synovial fluid, either unsorted or a sorted T cell fraction (not recorded which). These receptors were taken from a male donor with ankylosing spondylitis. Each CDR3 is given with its conserved first and last residue. The D gene is left open where the match is weak. Size tells how often a clone was seen (once, few, many) or the class of an expanded clone, and some rows leave it out.

cdr3_length	v_call	d_call	j_call	clone_size	cdr3_nt	cdr3_aa
13	TRBV10-2	.	TRBJ2-1	.	TGCGCCAGCGGGGGTTACCCCAACAATGAGCAGTTCTTC	CASGGYPNNEQFF
14	TRBV5-8	TRBD1	TRBJ2-7	.	TGTGCCAGCAGCAAGCCGGGACAGCACTACGAGCAGTACTTC	CASSKPGQHYEQYF
20	TRBV27	TRBD2	TRBJ2-1	.	TGTGCCAGCAGTTTAGTCAGGCCTAGCGGGGGGCCCCACCTATACAATGAGCAGTTCTTC	CASSLVRPSGGPHLYNEQFF
15	TRBV9	.	TRBJ1-2	few	TGTGCCAGCAGCCCACAACTCCTTTACAACTATGGCTACACCTTC	CASSPQLLYNYGYTF
19	TRBV11-1	.	TRBJ2-3	few	TGTGCCAGCAGCAACCGGTGGGGGCTGAGGGCGACTAGCACAGATACGCAGTATTTT	CASSNRWGLRATSTDTQYF
17	TRBV10-3	TRBD1	TRBJ1-5	few	TGTGCCATCAGTAGGGACAGAAAAATTCATAGCAATCAGCCCCAGCATTTT	CAISRDRKIHSNQPQHF
14	TRBV20-1	.	TRBJ1-2	.	TGCAGTGCTAGAGTAGGAGGGATTAGTCGTGGCTACACCTTC	CSARVGGISRGYTF
14	TRBV20-1	TRBD1	TRBJ2-5	many	TGCAGTGCTACCCGGGACAGTCCCAGAGAGACCCAGTACTTC	CSATRDSPRETQYF
15	TRBV7-6	TRBD2	TRBJ2-1	few	TGTGCCAGCAGCTCCCGGACTAGCGCACCTAATGAGCAGTTCTTC	CASSSRTSAPNEQFF
18	TRBV28	.	TRBJ1-4	few	TGTGCCAGCAGTCCTAACTACAGGGAGGGGGGATTTAATGAAAAACTGTTTTTT	CASSPNYREGGFNEKLFF
15	TRBV7-2	TRBD2	TRBJ2-2	.	TGTGCCAGCAGCTTAGGCGGGGGATTCACCGGGGAGCTGTTTTTT	CASSLGGGFTGELFF
15	TRBV5-6	.	TRBJ2-1	many	TGTGCCAGCAGATGGGGGGGACAGGCTAACAATGAGCAGTTCTTC	CASRWGGQANNEQFF
14	TRBV19	.	TRBJ2-1	.	TGTGCCAGTAACTTGGGTAGCGCGTACAATGAGCAGTTCTTC	CASNLGSAYNEQFF
19	TRBV4-2	.	TRBJ2-2	.	TGTGCCAGCAGCCAAGAGGGGGCAGGGTTTTATGCGGACACCGGGGAGCTGTTTTTT	CASSQEGAGFYADTGELFF
15	TRBV12-3/TRBV12-4	.	TRBJ1-2	.	TGTGCCAGCAGTTTAAGGTCTTTGGGCAGTGATGGCTACACCTTC	CASSLRSLGSDGYTF
16	TRBV6-2/TRBV6-3	TRBD2	TRBJ2-1	.	TGTGCCAGCAGTTACCATCTAGCGGTGGAGGGGAATGAGCAGTTCTTC	CASSYHLAVEGNEQFF
13	TRBV19	.	TRBJ2-7	.	TGTGCCAGTAGTATGCGCCTAGCGAGCGAGCAGTACTTC	CASSMRLASEQYF
15	TRBV12-3/TRBV12-4	.	TRBJ1-1	few	TGTGCCAGCAGATCCTGGGACGTTTCAAACACTGAAGCTTTCTTT	CASRSWDVSNTEAFF
15	TRBV3-1	.	TRBJ2-1	few	TGTGCCAGCAGCCAAGGAGACGGACATACCAATGAGCAGTTCTTC	CASSQGDGHTNEQFF
15	TRBV28	.	TRBJ2-2	.	TGTGCCAGCAGTTTTGTCAGGGTCTTAACCGGGGAGCTGTTTTTT	CASSFVRVLTGELFF
14	TRBV3-1	TRBD2	TRBJ2-7	.	TGTGCCAGCAGCCCCGGGACTAGTTTTTTCGAGCAGTACTTC	CASSPGTSFFEQYF
14	TRBV29-1	.	TRBJ1-3	.	TGCAGCGGCCTCCTCGGGGGGTCTGGAAACACCATATATTTT	CSGLLGGSGNTIYF
15	TRBV3-1	.	TRBJ2-7	many	TGTGCCAGCAGCCCCCTACCCTCCAGGGTAGGCGAGCAGTACTTC	CASSPLPSRVGEQYF
13	TRBV28	.	TRBJ1-3	few	TGTGCCAGCAGTTTAACCTTTGGAAACACCATATATTTT	CASSLTFGNTIYF
16	TRBV15	.	TRBJ2-3	.	TGTGCCACCAGCAGAGGCCCGCTGGGCAGTTCAGATACGCAGTATTTT	CATSRGPLGSSDTQYF
17	TRBV15	.	TRBJ1-2	few	TGTGCCACCAGCAGAGGTTGGGACATCGCTACTAACTATGGCTACACCTTC	CATSRGWDIATNYGYTF
14	TRBV30	.	TRBJ1-4	.	TGTGCCTGGAGTGTACTCGTCTCTCCTCCAGCACTGTTTTTT	CAWSVLVSPPALFF
15	TRBV27	.	TRBJ2-3	.	TGTGCCAGCAGTTTAGCTGGGATGGCCACAGATACGCAGTATTTT	CASSLAGMATDTQYF
14	TRBV4-1	.	TRBJ1-1	once	TGCGCCAGCAGCCAAGTAATCGGGTTCACTGAAGCTTTCTTT	CASSQVIGFTEAFF
15	TRBV7-9	.	TRBJ1-1	.	TGTGCCAGCAGCCCACAGGGACAAACCAACACTGAAGCTTTCTTT	CASSPQGQTNTEAFF
18	TRBV4-1	TRBD2	TRBJ2-5	.	TGCGCCAGCAGCCAAGGGGAAGTGGGACTAGCGGGCCAAGAGACCCAGTACTTC	CASSQGEVGLAGQETQYF
18	TRBV12-3/TRBV12-4	TRBD1	TRBJ2-7	few	TGTGCCACCGCTCCGGGGACAGGGGCCCTTAATCGACCCAACGAGCAGTACTTC	CATAPGTGALNRPNEQYF
13	TRBV2	TRBD2	TRBJ2-7	.	TGTGCCAGCAGGGGGACTACTGTATACGAGCAGTACTTC	CASRGTTVYEQYF
17	TRBV10-3	TRBD1	TRBJ2-7	.	TGTGCCATCAGTGAGTCTCGCTGGACAGGGGTCCCCTACGAGCAGTACTTC	CAISESRWTGVPYEQYF
13	TRBV27	.	TRBJ1-6	.	TGTGCCAGCAGTTTATCCCAGAGTTCACCCCTCCACTTT	CASSLSQSSPLHF
17	TRBV12-3/TRBV12-4	TRBD1	TRBJ1-5	once	TGTGCCAGCAGTACCGGGACAGGGGGCTTTTTGGTTCAGCCCCAGCATTTT	CASSTGTGGFLVQPQHF
13	TRBV6-1	.	TRBJ1-2	.	TGTGCCAGCCGGGACTCAGAAAACTATGGCTACACCTTC	CASRDSENYGYTF
15	TRBV29-1	.	TRBJ1-1	.	TGCAGCGTTATTAGAGTGGGCTTAATGAACACTGAAGCTTTCTTT	CSVIRVGLMNTEAFF
17	TRBV11-3	TRBD1	TRBJ2-3	.	TGTGCCAGCAGCCCATGGGACAGGGTTAACGATGCAGATACGCAGTATTTT	CASSPWDRVNDADTQYF
14	TRBV2	TRBD1	TRBJ2-7	few	TGTGCCAGCACCACCGGGACAGGCCCCTACGAGCAGTACTTC	CASTTGTGPYEQYF
14	TRBV10-3	TRBD1	TRBJ1-2	.	TGTGCCATCGCTGGGACAGGGGGCGTCTATGGCTACACCTTC	CAIAGTGGVYGYTF
15	TRBV9	TRBD2	TRBJ2-7	.	TGTGCCAGCAGCCCCCTATCTAGCGGGTACTACGAGCAGTACTTC	CASSPLSSGYYEQYF
12	TRBV13	.	TRBJ2-2	many	TGTGCCAGCAGCTTAGGGGACAAGGAGCTGTTTTTT	CASSLGDKELFF
15	TRBV3-1	TRBD2	TRBJ2-1	few	TGTGCCAGCAGCTGGACTAGCGGGGTACACAATGAGCAGTTCTTC	CASSWTSGVHNEQFF
18	TRBV28	.	TRBJ2-2	.	TGTGCCAGCAGTTTATGGAGCTGGCGGCAGATTGACACCGGGGAGCTGTTTTTT	CASSLWSWRQIDTGELFF
15	TRBV7-9	TRBD1	TRBJ2-7	many	TGTGCCAGCAGCTTTGCCGGGACAGGGGGCTACGAGCAGTACTTC	CASSFAGTGGYEQYF